The T cell receptor beta chain described here comes from a study of human T cells and chemical hapten exposure. Each CDR3 protein is one row after TCRdb ran MiXCR on the RACE reads. The sample carries 180,000 or so distinct CDR3 sequences, roughly 15% recorded once. The ends lost 3 bases at V and 5 bases at J; junction bases unmatched: 15. Germline-derived CDR1 and CDR2 are SGHTA and FQGNSA. The CDR3 has 17 residues. Indicated time point: patch test 1, 2 weeks after DPC sensitization. This sample's treatment: therapeutic diphenylcyclopropenone sensitization with weekly scalp DPC. The V gene is TRBV7-2, the J gene TRBJ2-5, with 7 bases identical to TRBD2. The TCR originated in a woman aged 30 to 39 with alopecia areata. Some clones in this sample may be carry-over from other donors' samples. Here the sequenced sample was whole blood, taken in connection with sensitization to the hapten diphenylcyclopropenone (DPC). CDR3 region: CASSLDARGRVAETQYF. The DNA for the CDR3 is TGTGCCAGCAGCTTGGACGCGCGGGGGAGGGTGGCGGAGACCCAGTACTTC.